The T cell receptor beta chain under discussion was sequenced for a study of regulatory T cells in long-lasting Graves disease. In building TCR beta libraries, iRepertoire HTBI primers were used together with Arm-PCR of CDR3 regions. TCRdb called the multiplex PCR reads again in MiXCR, with one record for every CDR3 protein. The top ten hold around 9.3% of the sample, which has hundreds of thousands of distinct CDR3 sequences, around 12% seen once. Time point specified: newly diagnosed GD, antithyroid drugs for less than 3 months. RNA from PBMCs was the source of the TCR library. General study findings and limits: It is possible that accuracy was reduced by the small size of the sample.

The CDR3 is made up of 11 amino acids. V dropped 5 bases and J dropped 5 bases, with 6 bases sitting between them. The germline gives CDR1 SGHNT, CDR2 YENEEA. This clonotype has at least ten counts. Its antigen is unidentified. These data are also associated with another study on T cells in Graves' hyperthyroidism and ophthalmopathy. According to that study: Blood also showed most of the thyroid clonotypes that were expanded above 0.001.

Material: peripheral blood mononuclear cells (PBMCs), obtained at new diagnosis, from a patient treated with antithyroid drugs. This TCR was recovered from a woman in her twenties or thirties with Graves disease. This chain connects TRBV11-3 to TRBJ1-2; no reliable D call. The CDR3: CASSLGYGYTF. CDR3 coding DNA: TGTGCCAGCAGCCTAGGGTATGGCTACACCTTC. The entire variable domain, with the rest obtained from reference TRBV11-3 and TRBJ1-2, is as follows: EAGVVQSPRYKIIEKKQPVAFWCNPISGHNTLYWYLQNLGQGPELLIRYENEEAVDDSQLPKDRFSAERLKGVDSTLKIQPAELGDSAVYLCASSLGYGYTFGSGTRLTVV.